The rows below give T cell receptor beta chains drawn from one sample of a study of cytomegalovirus exposure and HLA in healthy donors. Clones were sequenced by immunoSEQ multiplex PCR, and TCRdb holds only the in-frame ones, with some missing. This table has around 130,000 clones, approximately 70% appearing once. The specimen was PBMCs. The receptors stem from a woman aged 55-75 years in good health and CMV-seropositive. The CDR3 runs from the conserved cysteine through the conserved F or W. D genes are given only for firm matches. Size values are once, few and many counts, or a class for expanded clones, and some rows have none.

v_gene: TRBV10-2; abundance: -; d_gene: -; j_gene: TRBJ1-2; CDR3aa: CASAGGDYGYTF; CDR3nt: TGCGCCAGCGCTGGGGGGGACTATGGCTACACCTTC
v_gene: TRBV2; abundance: few; d_gene: TRBD1; j_gene: TRBJ1-2; CDR3aa: CASIGTEFSYGYTF; CDR3nt: TGTGCCAGCATCGGGACAGAGTTTTCCTATGGCTACACCTTC
v_gene: TRBV7-9; abundance: -; d_gene: -; j_gene: TRBJ1-4; CDR3aa: CANLNQVQEKLFF; CDR3nt: TGTGCCAACTTAAACCAGGTACAGGAAAAACTGTTTTTT
v_gene: TRBV19; abundance: -; d_gene: -; j_gene: TRBJ1-1; CDR3aa: CASKTGSRNTEAFF; CDR3nt: TGTGCCAGTAAAACAGGGTCTCGGAACACTGAAGCTTTCTTT
v_gene: TRBV7-7; abundance: -; d_gene: -; j_gene: TRBJ2-6; CDR3aa: CASSLSKGGANVLTF; CDR3nt: TGTGCCAGCAGCTTATCAAAGGGGGGGGCCAACGTCCTGACTTTC
v_gene: TRBV9; abundance: -; d_gene: -; j_gene: TRBJ2-7; CDR3aa: CASSVGQGRDEQYF; CDR3nt: TGTGCCAGCAGCGTAGGCCAGGGCCGGGACGAGCAGTACTTC
v_gene: TRBV7-9; abundance: many; d_gene: -; j_gene: TRBJ1-4; CDR3aa: CASTNNEKLFF; CDR3nt: TGTGCCAGCACCAATAATGAAAAACTGTTTTTT
v_gene: TRBV6-6; abundance: -; d_gene: TRBD1; j_gene: TRBJ2-5; CDR3aa: CASSYGQGQRETQYF; CDR3nt: TGTGCCAGCAGTTACGGACAGGGGCAACGAGAGACCCAGTACTTC
v_gene: TRBV9; abundance: -; d_gene: -; j_gene: TRBJ1-2; CDR3aa: CASSVGGGTNGYTF; CDR3nt: TGTGCCAGCAGCGTAGGAGGCGGCACCAATGGCTACACCTTC
v_gene: TRBV5-1; abundance: -; d_gene: -; j_gene: TRBJ2-1; CDR3aa: CASSLEGKGPYNEQFF; CDR3nt: TGCGCCAGCAGCTTGGAAGGAAAGGGGCCTTACAATGAGCAGTTCTTC
v_gene: TRBV9; abundance: -; d_gene: -; j_gene: TRBJ2-2; CDR3aa: CASTDTSNPGELFF; CDR3nt: TGTGCCAGCACCGACACATCTAATCCCGGGGAGCTGTTTTTT
v_gene: TRBV10-1; abundance: -; d_gene: -; j_gene: TRBJ2-1; CDR3aa: CASSQRGGYNEQFF; CDR3nt: TGCGCCAGCAGTCAAAGGGGGGGCTACAATGAGCAGTTCTTC
v_gene: TRBV5-1; abundance: few; d_gene: -; j_gene: TRBJ2-5; CDR3aa: CASSLRPRETQYF; CDR3nt: TGCGCCAGCAGCTTGAGGCCTAGGGAGACCCAGTACTTC
v_gene: TRBV9; abundance: -; d_gene: TRBD1; j_gene: TRBJ1-1; CDR3aa: CASTGALNTEAFF; CDR3nt: TGTGCCAGTACAGGGGCCTTGAACACTGAAGCTTTCTTT
v_gene: TRBV18; abundance: -; d_gene: TRBD1; j_gene: TRBJ1-4; CDR3aa: CASSPLAGGSNEKLFF; CDR3nt: TGTGCCAGCTCACCACTCGCAGGGGGATCTAATGAAAAACTGTTTTTT
v_gene: TRBV7-2; abundance: -; d_gene: -; j_gene: TRBJ1-2; CDR3aa: CASSPYPHGYTF; CDR3nt: TGTGCCAGCAGCCCCTACCCCCATGGCTACACCTTC
v_gene: TRBV14; abundance: few; d_gene: TRBD2; j_gene: TRBJ2-3; CDR3aa: CASSQLAGGLTDTQYF; CDR3nt: TGTGCCAGCAGCCAACTAGCGGGGGGACTCACAGATACGCAGTATTTT
v_gene: TRBV5-8; abundance: -; d_gene: -; j_gene: TRBJ2-7; CDR3aa: CASSYGQRSYEQYF; CDR3nt: TGTGCCAGCAGCTATGGACAGCGCTCCTACGAGCAGTACTTC
v_gene: TRBV7-8; abundance: -; d_gene: TRBD1; j_gene: TRBJ1-2; CDR3aa: CASSPGQGGGYTF; CDR3nt: TGTGCCAGCAGCCCCGGACAGGGGGGTGGCTACACCTTC
v_gene: TRBV29-1; abundance: -; d_gene: TRBD1; j_gene: TRBJ2-1; CDR3aa: CSVRGQGPKEQFF; CDR3nt: TGCAGCGTTCGGGGACAGGGGCCCAAGGAGCAGTTCTTC
v_gene: TRBV5-1; abundance: -; d_gene: TRBD1; j_gene: TRBJ2-3; CDR3aa: CASTPGQAYEDTQYF; CDR3nt: TGCGCCAGTACACCGGGACAGGCATATGAAGATACGCAGTATTTT
v_gene: TRBV6-5; abundance: few; d_gene: -; j_gene: TRBJ2-7; CDR3aa: CASSPDSGGEQYF; CDR3nt: TGTGCCAGCAGTCCTGACTCCGGAGGAGAGCAGTACTTC
v_gene: TRBV15; abundance: -; d_gene: -; j_gene: TRBJ1-1; CDR3aa: CATTAEMNTEAFF; CDR3nt: TGTGCCACCACAGCGGAGATGAACACTGAAGCTTTCTTT
v_gene: TRBV7-2; abundance: -; d_gene: -; j_gene: TRBJ2-7; CDR3aa: CASSSSGANEQYF; CDR3nt: TGTGCCAGCAGCTCTTCAGGGGCGAACGAGCAGTACTTC
v_gene: TRBV4-2; abundance: -; d_gene: TRBD1; j_gene: TRBJ2-6; CDR3aa: CASSQVDRASPGANVLTF; CDR3nt: TGTGCCAGCAGCCAAGTGGACAGGGCAAGCCCTGGGGCCAACGTCCTGACTTTC
v_gene: TRBV2; abundance: -; d_gene: -; j_gene: TRBJ2-7; CDR3aa: CASSEAVGGTYEQYF; CDR3nt: TGTGCCAGCAGTGAAGCGGTAGGCGGAACCTACGAGCAGTACTTC
v_gene: TRBV4-1; abundance: -; d_gene: -; j_gene: TRBJ1-1; CDR3aa: CASSQGSGTEAFF; CDR3nt: TGCGCCAGCAGCCAGGGGTCGGGGACTGAAGCTTTCTTT